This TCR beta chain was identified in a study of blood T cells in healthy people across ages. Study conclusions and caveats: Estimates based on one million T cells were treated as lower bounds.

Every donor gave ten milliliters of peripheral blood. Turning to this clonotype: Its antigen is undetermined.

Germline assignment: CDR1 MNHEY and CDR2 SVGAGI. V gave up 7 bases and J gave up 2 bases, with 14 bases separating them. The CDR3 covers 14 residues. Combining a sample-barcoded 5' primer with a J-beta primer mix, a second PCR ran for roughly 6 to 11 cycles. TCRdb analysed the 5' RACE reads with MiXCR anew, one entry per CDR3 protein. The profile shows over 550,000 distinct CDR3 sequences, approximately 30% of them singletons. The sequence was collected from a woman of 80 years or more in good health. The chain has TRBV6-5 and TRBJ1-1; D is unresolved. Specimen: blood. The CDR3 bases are TGTGCCAGCACCCGGGCCCTTCCAAACACTGAAGCTTTCTTT. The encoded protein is CASTRALPNTEAFF.